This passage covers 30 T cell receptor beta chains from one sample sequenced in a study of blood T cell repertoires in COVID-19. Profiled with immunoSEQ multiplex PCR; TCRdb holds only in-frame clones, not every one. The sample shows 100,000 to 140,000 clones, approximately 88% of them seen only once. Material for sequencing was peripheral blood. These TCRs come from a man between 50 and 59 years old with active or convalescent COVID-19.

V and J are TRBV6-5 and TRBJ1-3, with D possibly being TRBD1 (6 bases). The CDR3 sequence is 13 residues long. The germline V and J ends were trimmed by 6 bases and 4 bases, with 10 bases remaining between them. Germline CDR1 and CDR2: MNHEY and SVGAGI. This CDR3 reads CASRGTNGNTIYF. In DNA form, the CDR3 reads TGTGCCAGCAGAGGGACAAACGGAAACACCATATATTTT.

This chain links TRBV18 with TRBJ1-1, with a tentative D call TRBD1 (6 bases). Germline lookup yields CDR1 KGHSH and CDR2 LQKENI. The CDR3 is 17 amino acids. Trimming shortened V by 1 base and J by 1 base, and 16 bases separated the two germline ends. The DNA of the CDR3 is TGTGCCAGCTCACCACGGCAGCAGGGGACCAGGAACACTGAAGCTTTCTTT. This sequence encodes CASSPRQQGTRNTEAFF.

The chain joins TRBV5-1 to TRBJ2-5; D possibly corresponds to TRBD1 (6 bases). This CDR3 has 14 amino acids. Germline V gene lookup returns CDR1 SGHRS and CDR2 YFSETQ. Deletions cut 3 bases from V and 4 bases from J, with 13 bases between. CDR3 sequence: CASSSGVGGETQYF. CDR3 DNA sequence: TGCGCCAGCAGCTCAGGGGTCGGTGGAGAGACCCAGTACTTC.

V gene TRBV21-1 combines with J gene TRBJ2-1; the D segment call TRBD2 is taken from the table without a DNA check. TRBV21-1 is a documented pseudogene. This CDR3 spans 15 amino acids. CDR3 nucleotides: TGTGCCAGCAGCATGGAAAGCGGGACTTACAATGAGCAGTTCTTC. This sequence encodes CASSMESGTYNEQFF.

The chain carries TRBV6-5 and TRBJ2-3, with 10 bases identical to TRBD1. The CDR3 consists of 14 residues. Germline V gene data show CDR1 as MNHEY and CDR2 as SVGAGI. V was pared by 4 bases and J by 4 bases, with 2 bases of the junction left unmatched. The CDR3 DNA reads TGTGCCAGCAGTTGGACAGGGGGGCCAGATACGCAGTATTTT. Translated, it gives CASSWTGGPDTQYF.

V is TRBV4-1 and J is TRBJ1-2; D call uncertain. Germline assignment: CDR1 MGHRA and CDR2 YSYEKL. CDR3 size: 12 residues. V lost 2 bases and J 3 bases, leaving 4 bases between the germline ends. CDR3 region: CASSQPDYGYTF. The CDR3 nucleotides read TGCGCCAGCAGCCAACCGGACTATGGCTACACCTTC.

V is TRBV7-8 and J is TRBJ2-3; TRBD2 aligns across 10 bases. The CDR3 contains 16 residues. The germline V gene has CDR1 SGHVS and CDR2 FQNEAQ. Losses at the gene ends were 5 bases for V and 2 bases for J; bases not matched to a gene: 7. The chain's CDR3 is CASSVLSGRNTDTQYF. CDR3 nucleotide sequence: TGTGCCAGCAGCGTGCTTAGCGGGAGGAACACAGATACGCAGTATTTT.

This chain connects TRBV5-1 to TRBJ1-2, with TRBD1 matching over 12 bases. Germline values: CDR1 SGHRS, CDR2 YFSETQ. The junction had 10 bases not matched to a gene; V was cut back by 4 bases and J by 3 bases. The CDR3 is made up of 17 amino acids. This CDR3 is CASSPGTGGAGDYGYTF. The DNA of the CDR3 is TGCGCCAGCAGCCCCGGGACAGGGGGCGCCGGGGACTATGGCTACACCTTC.

CDR3 region: CATSDLPAYSWTDTQYF. As DNA, the CDR3 is TGTGCCACCAGTGATTTACCTGCCTACTCATGGACAGATACGCAGTATTTT. The chain carries TRBV24-1 and TRBJ2-3; the D is unclear. The CDR3 consists of 17 residues. The ends were cut back, 1 base at V and 3 bases at J, with 16 bases in the middle. Germline assignment: CDR1 KGHDR and CDR2 SFDVKD.

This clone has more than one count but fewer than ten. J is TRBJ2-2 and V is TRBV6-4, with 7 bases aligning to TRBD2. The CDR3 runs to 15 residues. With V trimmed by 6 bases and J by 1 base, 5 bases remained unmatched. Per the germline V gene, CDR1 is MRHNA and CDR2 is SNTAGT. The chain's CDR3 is CASSPSGVNTGELFF. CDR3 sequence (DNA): TGTGCCAGCAGCCCGAGCGGGGTGAACACCGGGGAGCTGTTTTTT.

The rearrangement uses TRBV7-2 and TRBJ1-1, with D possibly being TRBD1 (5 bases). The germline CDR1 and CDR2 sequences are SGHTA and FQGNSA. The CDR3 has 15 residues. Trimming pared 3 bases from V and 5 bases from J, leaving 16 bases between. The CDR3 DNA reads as TGTGCCAGCAGCTTGCCTTTGGGACTCGGGACTGAAGCTTTCTTT. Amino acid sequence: CASSLPLGLGTEAFF.

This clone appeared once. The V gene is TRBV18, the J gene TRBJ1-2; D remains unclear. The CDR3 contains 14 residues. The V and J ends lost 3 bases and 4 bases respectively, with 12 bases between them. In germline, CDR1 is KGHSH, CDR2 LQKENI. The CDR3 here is CASSPVRDAYGYTF. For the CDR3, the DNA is TGTGCCAGCTCACCGGTCCGGGATGCCTATGGCTACACCTTC. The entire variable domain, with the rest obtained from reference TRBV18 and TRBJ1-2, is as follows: NAGVMQNPRHLVRRRGQEARLRCSPMKGHSHVYWYRQLPEEGLKFMVYLQKENIIDESGMPKERFSAEFPKEGPSILRIQQVVRGDSAAYFCASSPVRDAYGYTFGSGTRLTVV.

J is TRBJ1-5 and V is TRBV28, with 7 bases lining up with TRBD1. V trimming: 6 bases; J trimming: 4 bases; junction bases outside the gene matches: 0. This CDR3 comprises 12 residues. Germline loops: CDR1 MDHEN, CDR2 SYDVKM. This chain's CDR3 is CASRTGNQPQHF. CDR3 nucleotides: TGTGCCAGCAGGACAGGGAATCAGCCCCAGCATTTT. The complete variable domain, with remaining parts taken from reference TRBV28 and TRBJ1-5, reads DVKVTQSSRYLVKRTGEKVFLECVQDMDHENMFWYRQDPGLGLRLIYFSYDVKMKEKGDIPEGYSVSREKKERFSLILESASTNQTSMYLCASRTGNQPQHFGDGTRLSIL.

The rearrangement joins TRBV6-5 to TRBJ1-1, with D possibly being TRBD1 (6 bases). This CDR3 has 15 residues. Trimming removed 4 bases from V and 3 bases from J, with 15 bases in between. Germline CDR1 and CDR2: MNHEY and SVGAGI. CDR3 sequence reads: CASSLTGQEDTEAFF. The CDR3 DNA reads TGTGCCAGCAGTTTAACAGGGCAGGAGGACACTGAAGCTTTCTTT.

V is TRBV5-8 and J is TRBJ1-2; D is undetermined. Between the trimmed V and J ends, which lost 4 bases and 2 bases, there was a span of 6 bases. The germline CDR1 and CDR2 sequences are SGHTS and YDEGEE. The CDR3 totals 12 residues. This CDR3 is CASSLENYGYTF. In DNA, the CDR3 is TGTGCCAGCAGCCTAGAGAACTATGGCTACACCTTC. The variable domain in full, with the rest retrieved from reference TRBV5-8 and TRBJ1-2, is EAGVTQSPTHLIKTRGQQATLRCSPISGHTSVYWYQQALGLGLQFLLWYDEGEERNRGNFPPRFSGRQFPNYSSELNVNALELEDSALYLCASSLENYGYTFGSGTRLTVV.

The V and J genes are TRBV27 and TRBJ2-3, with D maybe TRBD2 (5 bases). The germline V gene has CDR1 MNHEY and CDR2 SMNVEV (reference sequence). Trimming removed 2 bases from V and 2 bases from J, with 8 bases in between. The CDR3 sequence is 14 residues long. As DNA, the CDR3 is TGTGCCAGCAGTTTAGAGGGATCCACAGATACGCAGTATTTT. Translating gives CASSLEGSTDTQYF.

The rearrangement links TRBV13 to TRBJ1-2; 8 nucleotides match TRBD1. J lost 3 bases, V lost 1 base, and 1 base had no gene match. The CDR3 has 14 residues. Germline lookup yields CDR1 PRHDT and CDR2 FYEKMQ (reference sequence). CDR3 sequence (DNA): TGTGCCAGCAGCTTAGACAGGGGGGACTATGGCTACACCTTC. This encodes CASSLDRGDYGYTF.

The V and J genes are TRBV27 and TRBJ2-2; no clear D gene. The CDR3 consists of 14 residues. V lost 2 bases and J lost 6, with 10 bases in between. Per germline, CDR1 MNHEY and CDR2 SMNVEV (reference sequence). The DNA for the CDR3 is TGTGCCAGCAGTTTAATGGGTCGGGCCGGGGAGCTGTTTTTT. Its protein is CASSLMGRAGELFF.

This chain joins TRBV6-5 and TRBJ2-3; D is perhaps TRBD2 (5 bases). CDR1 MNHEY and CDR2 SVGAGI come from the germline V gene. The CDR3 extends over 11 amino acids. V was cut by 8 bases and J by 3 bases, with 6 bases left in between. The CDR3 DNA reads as TGTGCCAGCCGGAGGACAGATACGCAGTATTTT. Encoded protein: CASRRTDTQYF.

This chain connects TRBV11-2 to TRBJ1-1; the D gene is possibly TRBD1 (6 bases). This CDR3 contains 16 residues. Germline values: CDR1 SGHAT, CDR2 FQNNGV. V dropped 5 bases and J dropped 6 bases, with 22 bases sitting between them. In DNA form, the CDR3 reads TGTGCCAGCAGCCCAATCCAGGGGTCCAACAAGCCTGAAGCTTTCTTT. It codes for CASSPIQGSNKPEAFF.

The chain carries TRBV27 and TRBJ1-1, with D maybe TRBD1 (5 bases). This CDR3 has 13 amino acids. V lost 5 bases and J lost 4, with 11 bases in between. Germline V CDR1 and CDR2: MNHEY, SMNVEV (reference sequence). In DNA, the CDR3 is TGTGCCAGCAGTCTCGGACATCGCACTGAAGCTTTCTTT. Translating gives CASSLGHRTEAFF.

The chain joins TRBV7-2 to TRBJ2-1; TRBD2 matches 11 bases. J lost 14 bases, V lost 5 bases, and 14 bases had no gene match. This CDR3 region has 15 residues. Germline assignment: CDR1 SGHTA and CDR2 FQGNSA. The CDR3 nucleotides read TGTGCCAGCAGCCAGACTTTAGCGGGAGGGCCGGTAGAGTTCTTC. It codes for CASSQTLAGGPVEFF.

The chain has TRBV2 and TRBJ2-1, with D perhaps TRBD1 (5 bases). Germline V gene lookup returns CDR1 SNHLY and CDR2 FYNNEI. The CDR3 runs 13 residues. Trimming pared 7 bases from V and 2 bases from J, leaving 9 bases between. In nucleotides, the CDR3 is TGTGCCAGCATCCAGGGCCCCTACAATGAGCAGTTCTTC. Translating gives CASIQGPYNEQFF.

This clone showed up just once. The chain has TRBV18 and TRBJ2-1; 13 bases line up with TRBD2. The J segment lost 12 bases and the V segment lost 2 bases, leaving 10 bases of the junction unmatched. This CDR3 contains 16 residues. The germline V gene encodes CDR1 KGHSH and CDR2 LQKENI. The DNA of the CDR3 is TGTGCCAGCTCACCAACGGGTCCCCGACTAGCGGGAGGGCAGTTCTTC. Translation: CASSPTGPRLAGGQFF.

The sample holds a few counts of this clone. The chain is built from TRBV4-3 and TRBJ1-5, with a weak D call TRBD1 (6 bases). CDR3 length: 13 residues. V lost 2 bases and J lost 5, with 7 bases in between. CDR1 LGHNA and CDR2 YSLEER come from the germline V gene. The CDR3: CASSQRQDQPQHF. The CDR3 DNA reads TGCGCCAGCAGCCAAAGACAGGATCAGCCCCAGCATTTT.

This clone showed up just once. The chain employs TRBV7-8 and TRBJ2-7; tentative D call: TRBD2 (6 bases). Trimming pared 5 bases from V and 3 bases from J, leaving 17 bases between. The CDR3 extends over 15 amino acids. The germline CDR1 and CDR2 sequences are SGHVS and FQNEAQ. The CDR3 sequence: CASSPRSGAYYEQYF. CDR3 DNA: TGTGCCAGCAGCCCCCGTTCGGGAGCCTACTACGAGCAGTACTTC.

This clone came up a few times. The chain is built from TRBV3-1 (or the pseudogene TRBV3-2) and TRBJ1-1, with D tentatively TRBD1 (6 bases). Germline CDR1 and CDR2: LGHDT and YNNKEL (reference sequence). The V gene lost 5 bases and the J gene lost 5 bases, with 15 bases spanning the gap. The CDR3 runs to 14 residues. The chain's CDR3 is CASSKQGGRTEAFF. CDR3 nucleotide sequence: TGTGCCAGCAGCAAACAGGGCGGAAGGACTGAAGCTTTCTTT.

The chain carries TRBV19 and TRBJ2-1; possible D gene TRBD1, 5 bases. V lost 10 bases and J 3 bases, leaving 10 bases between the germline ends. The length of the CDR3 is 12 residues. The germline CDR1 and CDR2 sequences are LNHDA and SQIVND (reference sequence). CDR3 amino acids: CATKTVYNEQFF. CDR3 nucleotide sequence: TGTGCCACCAAGACAGTCTACAATGAGCAGTTCTTC.

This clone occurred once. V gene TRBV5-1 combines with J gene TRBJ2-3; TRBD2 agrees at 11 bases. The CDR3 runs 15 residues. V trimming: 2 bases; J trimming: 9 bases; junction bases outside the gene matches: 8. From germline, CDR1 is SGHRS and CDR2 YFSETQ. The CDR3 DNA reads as TGCGCCAGCAGCTTACCTAGCGGGAGGAGTGACACGCAGTATTTT. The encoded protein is CASSLPSGRSDTQYF.

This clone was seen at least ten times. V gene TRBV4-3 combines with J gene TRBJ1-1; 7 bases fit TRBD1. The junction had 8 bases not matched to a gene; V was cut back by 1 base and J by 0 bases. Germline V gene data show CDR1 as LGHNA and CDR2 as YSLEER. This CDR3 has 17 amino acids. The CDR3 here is CASSQVPRQGMNTEAFF. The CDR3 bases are TGCGCCAGCAGCCAAGTACCCCGACAGGGTATGAACACTGAAGCTTTCTTT.